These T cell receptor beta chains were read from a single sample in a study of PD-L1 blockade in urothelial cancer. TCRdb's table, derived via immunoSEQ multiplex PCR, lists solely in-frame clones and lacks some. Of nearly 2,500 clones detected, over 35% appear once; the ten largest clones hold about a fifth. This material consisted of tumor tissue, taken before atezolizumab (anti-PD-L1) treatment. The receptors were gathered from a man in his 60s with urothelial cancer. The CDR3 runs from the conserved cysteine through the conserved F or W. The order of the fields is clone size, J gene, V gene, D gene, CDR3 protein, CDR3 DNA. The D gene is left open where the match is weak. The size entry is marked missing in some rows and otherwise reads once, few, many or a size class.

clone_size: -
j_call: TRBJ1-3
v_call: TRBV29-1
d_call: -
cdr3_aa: CSAGVDSSSGNTIYF
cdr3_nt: TGCAGCGCTGGGGTGGACAGTAGCTCTGGAAACACCATATATTTT

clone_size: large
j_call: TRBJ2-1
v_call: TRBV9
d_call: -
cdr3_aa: CASSVGTDEQFF
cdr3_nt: TGTGCCAGCAGCGTAGGAACAGATGAGCAGTTCTTC

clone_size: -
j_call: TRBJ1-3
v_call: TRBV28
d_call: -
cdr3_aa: CASSFPGENTIYF
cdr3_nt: TGTGCCAGCAGTTTTCCAGGTGAAAACACCATATATTTT

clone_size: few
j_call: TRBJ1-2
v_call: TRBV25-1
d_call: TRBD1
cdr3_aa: CASSGPRDSLPNYGYTF
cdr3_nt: TGTGCCAGCAGTGGCCCTCGGGACAGCCTGCCCAACTATGGCTACACCTTC

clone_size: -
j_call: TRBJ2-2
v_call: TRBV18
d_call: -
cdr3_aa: CASSERTVTGELFF
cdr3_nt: TGTGCCAGCTCAGAGAGGACAGTCACCGGGGAGCTGTTTTTT

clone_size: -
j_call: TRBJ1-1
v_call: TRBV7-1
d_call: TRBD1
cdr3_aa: CASSQWTGDMNTEAFF
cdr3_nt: TGTGCCAGCAGCCAATGGACAGGGGATATGAACACTGAAGCTTTCTTT

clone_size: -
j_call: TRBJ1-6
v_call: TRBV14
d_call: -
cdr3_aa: CASSQIQFSPLHF
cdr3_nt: TGTGCCAGCAGCCAAATTCAATTTTCACCCCTCCACTTT

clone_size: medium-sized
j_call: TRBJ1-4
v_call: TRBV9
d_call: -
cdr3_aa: CASSNDRPGGSNEKLFF
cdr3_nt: TGTGCCAGCAGCAACGACAGGCCCGGGGGGTCTAATGAAAAACTGTTTTTT

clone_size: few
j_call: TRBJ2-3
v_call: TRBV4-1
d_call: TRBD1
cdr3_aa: CASSTSRDRPRDTQYF
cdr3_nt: TGCGCCAGCAGCACGTCCAGGGACAGGCCGCGAGATACGCAGTATTTT

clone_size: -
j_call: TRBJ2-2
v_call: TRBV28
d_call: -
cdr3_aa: CASSFDQENTGELFF
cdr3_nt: TGTGCCAGCAGTTTTGATCAGGAGAACACCGGGGAGCTGTTTTTT

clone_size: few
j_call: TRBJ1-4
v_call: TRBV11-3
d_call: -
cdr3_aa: CASSLYDGPRNEKLFF
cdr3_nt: TGTGCCAGCAGCTTATACGACGGACCCCGAAATGAAAAACTGTTTTTT

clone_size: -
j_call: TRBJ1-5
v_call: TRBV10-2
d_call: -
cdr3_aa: CAFTRVSHLPPDSNQPQHF
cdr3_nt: TGCGCCTTCACTCGGGTTTCCCACCTACCTCCAGATAGCAATCAGCCCCAGCATTTT

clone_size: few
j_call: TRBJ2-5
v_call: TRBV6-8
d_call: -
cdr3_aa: CASSPRRLGTQYF
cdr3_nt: TGTGCCAGCAGTCCCCGCCGTCTGGGGACCCAGTACTTC

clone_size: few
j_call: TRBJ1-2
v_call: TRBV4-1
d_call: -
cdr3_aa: CASSPLPTELPNYGYTF
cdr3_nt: TGCGCCAGCAGCCCCTTGCCCACGGAGTTGCCTAACTATGGCTACACCTTC

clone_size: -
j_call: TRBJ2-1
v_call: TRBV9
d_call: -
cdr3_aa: CASSVRGGTHDNEQFF
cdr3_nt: TGTGCCAGCAGCGTTCGCGGGGGCACTCACGACAATGAGCAGTTCTTC

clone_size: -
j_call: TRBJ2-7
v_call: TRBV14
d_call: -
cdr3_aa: CASSLGGTYEQYF
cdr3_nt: TGTGCCAGCAGCCTCGGAGGGACCTACGAGCAGTACTTC

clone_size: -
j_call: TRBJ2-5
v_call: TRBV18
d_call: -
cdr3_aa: CASSPQGGNQETQYF
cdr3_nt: TGTGCCAGCTCACCGCAGGGGGGGAACCAAGAGACCCAGTACTTC

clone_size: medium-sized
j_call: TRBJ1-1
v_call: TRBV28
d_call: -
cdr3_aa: CASSLRFGFFTEAFF
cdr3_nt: TGTGCCAGCAGTTTAAGATTCGGCTTCTTCACTGAAGCTTTCTTT

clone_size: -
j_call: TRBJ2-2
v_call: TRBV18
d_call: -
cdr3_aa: CASSQSTGELFF
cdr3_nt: TGTGCCAGCTCCCAGAGCACCGGGGAGCTGTTTTTT

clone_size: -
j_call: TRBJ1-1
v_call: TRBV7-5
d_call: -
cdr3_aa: CASSSVVLNTEAFF
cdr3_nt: TGTGCCAGCAGCTCGGTCGTACTGAACACTGAAGCTTTCTTT

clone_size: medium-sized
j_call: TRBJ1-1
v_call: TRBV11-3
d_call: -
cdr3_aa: CASSPRGIFNTEAFF
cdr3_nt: TGTGCCAGCAGCCCCCGGGGGATATTTAACACTGAAGCTTTCTTT

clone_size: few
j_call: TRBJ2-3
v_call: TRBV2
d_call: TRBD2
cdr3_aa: CASSEIPGAGEDTQYF
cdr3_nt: TGTGCCAGCAGTGAAATCCCCGGGGCGGGGGAGGATACGCAGTATTTT

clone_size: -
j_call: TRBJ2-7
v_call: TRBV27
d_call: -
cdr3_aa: CASSLGTTYEQYF
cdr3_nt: TGTGCCAGCAGTTTAGGGACCACCTACGAGCAGTACTTC

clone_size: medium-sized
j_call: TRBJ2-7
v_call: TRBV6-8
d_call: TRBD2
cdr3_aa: CASSYATSGGAYEQYF
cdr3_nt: TGTGCCAGCAGTTACGCAACTAGCGGGGGGGCCTACGAGCAGTACTTC

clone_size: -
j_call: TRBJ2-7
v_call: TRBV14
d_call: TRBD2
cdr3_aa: CASSQDLGGVDEQYF
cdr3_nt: TGTGCCAGCAGCCAAGATCTGGGGGGGGTCGACGAGCAGTACTTC

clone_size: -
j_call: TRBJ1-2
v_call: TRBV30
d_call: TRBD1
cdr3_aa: CAWSVRSRGNGYTF
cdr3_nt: TGTGCCTGGAGTGTACGGTCCAGGGGGAACGGCTACACCTTC

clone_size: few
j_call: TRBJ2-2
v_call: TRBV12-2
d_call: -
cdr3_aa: CASRSGTPNTGELFF
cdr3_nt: TGTGCAAGTCGCTCTGGGACACCGAACACCGGGGAGCTGTTTTTT

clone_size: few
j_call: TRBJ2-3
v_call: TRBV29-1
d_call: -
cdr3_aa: CSAATGLDTQYF
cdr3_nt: TGCAGCGCAGCCACAGGGTTAGATACGCAGTATTTT

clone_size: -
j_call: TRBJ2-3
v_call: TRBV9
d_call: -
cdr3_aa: CASSVATDTDTQYF
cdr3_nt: TGTGCCAGCAGCGTAGCGACAGACACAGATACGCAGTATTTT

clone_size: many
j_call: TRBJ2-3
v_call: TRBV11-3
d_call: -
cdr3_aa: CASSRPAGAGAYSDTQYF
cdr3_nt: TGTGCCAGCAGCCGACCCGCCGGGGCGGGGGCATATTCAGATACGCAGTATTTT

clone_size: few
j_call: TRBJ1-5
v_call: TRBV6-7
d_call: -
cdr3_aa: CASSEEGLGGNQPQHF
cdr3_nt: TGTGCCAGCAGTGAAGAAGGTCTGGGGGGCAATCAGCCCCAGCATTTT

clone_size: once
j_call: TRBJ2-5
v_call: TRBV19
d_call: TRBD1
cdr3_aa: CASAEQGARETQYF
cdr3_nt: TGTGCCAGTGCGGAACAGGGGGCGCGGGAGACCCAGTACTTC

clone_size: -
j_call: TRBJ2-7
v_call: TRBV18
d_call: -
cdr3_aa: CASSPAGEAYEQYF
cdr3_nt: TGTGCCAGCTCACCTGCCGGGGAGGCCTACGAGCAGTACTTC

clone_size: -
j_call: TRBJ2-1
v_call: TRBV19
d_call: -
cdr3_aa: CASSTRQNNEQFF
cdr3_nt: TGTGCCAGTAGTACACGACAGAACAATGAGCAGTTCTTC

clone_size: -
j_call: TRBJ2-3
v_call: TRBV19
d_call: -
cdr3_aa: CASSSLSSTDTQYF
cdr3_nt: TGTGCCAGTAGTAGCCTTTCAAGCACAGATACGCAGTATTTT

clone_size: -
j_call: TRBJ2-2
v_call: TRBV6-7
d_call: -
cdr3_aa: CASRSTGELFF
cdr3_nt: TGTGCCAGCAGGTCCACCGGGGAGCTGTTTTTT

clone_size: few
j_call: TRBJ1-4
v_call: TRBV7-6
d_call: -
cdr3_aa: CASSLEGVPHEKLFF
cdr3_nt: TGTGCCAGCAGCTTGGAGGGGGTCCCCCATGAAAAACTGTTTTTT